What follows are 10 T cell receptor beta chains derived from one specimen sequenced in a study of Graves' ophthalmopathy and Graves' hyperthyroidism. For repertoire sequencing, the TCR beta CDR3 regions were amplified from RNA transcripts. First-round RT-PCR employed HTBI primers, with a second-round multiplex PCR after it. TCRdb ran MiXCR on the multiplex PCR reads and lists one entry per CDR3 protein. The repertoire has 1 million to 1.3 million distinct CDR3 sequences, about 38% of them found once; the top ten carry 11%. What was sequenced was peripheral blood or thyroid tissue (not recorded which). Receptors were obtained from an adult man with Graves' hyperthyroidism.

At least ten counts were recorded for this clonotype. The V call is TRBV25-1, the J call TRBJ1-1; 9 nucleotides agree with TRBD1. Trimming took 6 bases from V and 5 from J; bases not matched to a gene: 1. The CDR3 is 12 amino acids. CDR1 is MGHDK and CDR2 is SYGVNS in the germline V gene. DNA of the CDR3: TGTGCCAGCAGGGACAGGGGAACTGAAGCTTTCTTT. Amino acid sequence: CASRDRGTEAFF. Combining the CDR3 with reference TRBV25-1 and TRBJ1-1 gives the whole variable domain EADIYQTPRYLVIGTGKKITLECSQTMGHDKMYWYQQDPGMELHLIHYSYGVNSTEKGDLSSESTVSRIRTEHFPLTLESARPSHTSQYLCASRDRGTEAFFGQGTRLTVV.

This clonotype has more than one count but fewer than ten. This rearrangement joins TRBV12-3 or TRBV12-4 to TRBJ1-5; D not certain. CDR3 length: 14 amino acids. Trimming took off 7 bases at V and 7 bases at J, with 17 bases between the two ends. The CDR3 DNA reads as TGTGCCAGCAAACAACGAGGCAAACCCCAGCCCCAGCATTTT. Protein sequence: CASKQRGKPQPQHF.

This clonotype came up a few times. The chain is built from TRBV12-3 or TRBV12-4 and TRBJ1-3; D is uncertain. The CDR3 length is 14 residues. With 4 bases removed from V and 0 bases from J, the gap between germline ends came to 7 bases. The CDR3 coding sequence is TGTGCCAGCAGTTCCGTGGGCTCTGGAAACACCATATATTTT. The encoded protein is CASSSVGSGNTIYF.

The CDR3 DNA reads TGTGCCAGCAGCTCGACAGGGCGAGAAGAGACCCAGTACTTC. This translates into CASSSTGREETQYF. This sequence joins TRBV5-8 and TRBJ2-5, with 7 bases lining up with TRBD1. The CDR3 sequence is 14 residues long. CDR1 and CDR2 (germline): SGHTS, YDEGEE. Trimming removed 3 bases from V and 3 bases from J; junction bases left unmatched: 5.

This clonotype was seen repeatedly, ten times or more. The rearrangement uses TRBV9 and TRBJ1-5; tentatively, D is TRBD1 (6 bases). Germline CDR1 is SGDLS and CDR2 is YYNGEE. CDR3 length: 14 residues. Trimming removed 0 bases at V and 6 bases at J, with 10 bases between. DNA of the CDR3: TGTGCCAGCAGCGTAGCAGGGGACGTTCAGCCCCAGCATTTT. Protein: CASSVAGDVQPQHF.

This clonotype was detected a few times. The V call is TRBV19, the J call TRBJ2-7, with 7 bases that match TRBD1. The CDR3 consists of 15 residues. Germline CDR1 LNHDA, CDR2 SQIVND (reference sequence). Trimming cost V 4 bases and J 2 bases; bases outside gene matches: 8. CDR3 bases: TGTGCCAGTAGTACCGCCGGGACAGCAACCTACGAGCAGTACTTC. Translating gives CASSTAGTATYEQYF.

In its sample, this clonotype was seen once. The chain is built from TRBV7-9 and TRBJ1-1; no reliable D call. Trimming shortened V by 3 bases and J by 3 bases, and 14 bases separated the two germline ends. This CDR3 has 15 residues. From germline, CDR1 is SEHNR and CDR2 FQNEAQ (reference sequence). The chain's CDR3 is CASSLVEGRYTEAFF. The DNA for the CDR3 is TGTGCCAGCAGCTTGGTAGAGGGCAGGTACACTGAAGCTTTCTTT.

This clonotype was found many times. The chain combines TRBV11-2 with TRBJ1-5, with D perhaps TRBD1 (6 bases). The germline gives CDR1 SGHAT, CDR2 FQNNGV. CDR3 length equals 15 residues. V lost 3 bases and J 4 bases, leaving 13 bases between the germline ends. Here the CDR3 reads CASSLDSWRNQPQHF. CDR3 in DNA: TGTGCCAGCAGCTTGGACAGTTGGCGGAATCAGCCCCAGCATTTT.

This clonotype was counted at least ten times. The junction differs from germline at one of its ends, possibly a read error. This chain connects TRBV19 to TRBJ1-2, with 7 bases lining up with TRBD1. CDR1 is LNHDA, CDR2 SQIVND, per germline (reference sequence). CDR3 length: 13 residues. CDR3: CASSRDSYYGYTF. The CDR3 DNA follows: TGCGCCAGCAGTCGGGACAGCTACTATGGCTACACCTTC. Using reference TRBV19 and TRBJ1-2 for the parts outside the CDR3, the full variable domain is DGGITQSPKYLFRKEGQNVTLSCEQNLNHDAMYWYRQDPGQGLRLIYYSQIVNDFQKGDIAEGYSVSREKKESFPLTVTSAQKNPTAFYLCASSRDSYYGYTFGSGTRLTVV.

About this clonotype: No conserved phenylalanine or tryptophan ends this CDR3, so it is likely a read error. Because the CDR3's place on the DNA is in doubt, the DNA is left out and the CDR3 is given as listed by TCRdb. The CDR3 reads CASSYVSDPAG. The J gene is TRBJ2-2, the V gene TRBV6-5. CDR1 MNHEY and CDR2 SVGAGI come from the germline V gene. The CDR3 sequence runs 11 residues, both termini included.